These 25 T cell receptor beta chains came from one sample sequenced in a study of pediatric ulcerative colitis. During colonoscopy, one to two rectal pinch biopsies were collected. Only in-frame clones appear in the TCRdb table, and some are missing; sequencing was by immunoSEQ multiplex PCR. Of 15,000 to 20,000 clones listed, less than 80% are singletons. Sequencing used gut tissue. The receptors shown here come from a girl aged 5 to 17 with moderate ulcerative colitis.

The chain employs TRBV28 and TRBJ1-1, with 7 bases fitting TRBD1. CDR1 is MDHEN, CDR2 SYDVKM, per germline. The CDR3 sequence is 13 residues long. Trimming cost V 4 bases and J 9 bases; bases outside gene matches: 8. The chain's CDR3 is CASSSGQDDQAFF. DNA of the CDR3: TGTGCCAGCAGTTCAGGACAGGACGATCAAGCTTTCTTT.

J is TRBJ2-7 and V is TRBV20-1, with D unclear. CDR1 and CDR2 (germline): DFQATT, SNEGSKA (reference sequence). This CDR3 contains 10 residues. V was pared by 6 bases and J by 7 bases, with 10 bases between. CDR3 loop: CSANSPEQYF. The CDR3 DNA reads TGCAGTGCGAACTCCCCGGAGCAGTACTTC.

The gene calls are TRBV28 and TRBJ2-7; D gene ambiguous. CDR1 MDHEN and CDR2 SYDVKM come from the germline V gene. V lost 3 bases and J lost 3, with 12 bases in between. This CDR3 is 14 amino acids long. As DNA, the CDR3 is TGTGCCAGCAGTTTTATAGTTCGTGACTACGAGCAGTACTTC. Translating it yields CASSFIVRDYEQYF.

The chain is built from TRBV9 and TRBJ2-2; TRBD2 might be the D (5 bases). CDR1 is SGDLS and CDR2 is YYNGEE in the germline V gene. Trimming took 4 bases from V and 6 from J, leaving 13 bases between them. The CDR3 consists of 14 residues. CDR3: CASSPHLRAGELFF. In nucleotides, the CDR3 is TGTGCCAGCAGCCCCCACCTGAGGGCCGGGGAGCTGTTTTTT.

This clone was observed a single time. The chain couples TRBV7-9 to TRBJ1-6; D call uncertain. Germline CDR1 reads SEHNR; CDR2 reads FQNEAQ (reference sequence). The CDR3 loop spans 16 amino acids. V lost 0 bases, J lost 7 bases, and 13 bases lay in between. The CDR3 DNA reads as TGTGCCAGCAGCTTAGCGAAGTATCGTCGAAATTCACCCCTCCACTTT. This codes for CASSLAKYRRNSPLHF. The full variable domain, rest sourced from reference TRBV7-9 and TRBJ1-6, is DTGVSQNPRHKITKRGQNVTFRCDPISEHNRLYWYRQTLGQGPEFLTYFQNEAQLEKSRLLSDRFSAERPKGSFSTLEIQRTEQGDSAMYLCASSLAKYRRNSPLHFGNGTRLTVT.

The chain uses TRBV29-1 and TRBJ2-3, with D uncertain. Germline V lookup: CDR1 SQVTM, CDR2 ANQGSEA. Deletions cut 4 bases from V and 6 bases from J, with 8 bases between. The CDR3 sequence is 11 residues long. CDR3 amino acids: CSVGRRDTQYF. CDR3 bases: TGCAGCGTTGGAAGGCGGGATACGCAGTATTTT.

The J gene is TRBJ1-1, the V gene TRBV19; 7 positions agree with TRBD1. J was trimmed by 3 bases and V by 6 bases; bases with no gene match: 4. In germline, CDR1 is LNHDA, CDR2 SQIVND (reference sequence). This CDR3 is 13 amino acids long. The CDR3 is CASRIDRDTEAFF. CDR3 sequence (DNA): TGTGCCAGTAGGATCGACAGGGACACTGAAGCTTTCTTT.

V gene TRBV9 combines with J gene TRBJ2-6; TRBD1 aligns across 8 bases. Trimming at V came to 4 bases and at J to 1 base, leaving 1 base not matched to a gene. Germline V lookup: CDR1 SGDLS, CDR2 YYNGEE. The CDR3 has 15 residues. The CDR3 coding sequence is TGTGCCAGCAGCAGACAGGGGTCTGGGGCCAACGTCCTGACTTTC. As protein: CASSRQGSGANVLTF.

The chain recombines TRBV28 with TRBJ1-4, with 7 nucleotides matching TRBD1. CDR1 is MDHEN, CDR2 SYDVKM, per germline. The V segment lost 4 bases and the J segment 4 bases; nucleotides outside the gene matches: 6. The CDR3 consists of 15 residues. CDR3 DNA: TGTGCCAGCAGTTCCGAACAGGGGTATAATGAAAAACTGTTTTTT. This gives the protein CASSSEQGYNEKLFF.

The genes are TRBV27 and TRBJ1-3; D is unresolved. This CDR3 comprises 14 residues. Looked up from germline, CDR1 is MNHEY and CDR2 is SMNVEV (reference sequence). Trimming took off 1 base at V and 6 bases at J, with 10 bases between the two ends. The CDR3 loop is CASSLYGTLNTIYF. CDR3 bases: TGTGCCAGCAGTTTATACGGAACACTAAACACCATATATTTT.

J is TRBJ1-6 and V is TRBV5-4, with 8 positions matching TRBD1. This CDR3 contains 14 residues. The germline CDR1 and CDR2 sequences are SGHNT and YYREEE (reference sequence). The junction had 8 bases not matched to a gene; V was cut back by 5 bases and J by 10 bases. DNA of the CDR3: TGTGCCAGCAGAGGAGGACAGGGTCAGTCACCCCTCCACTTT. The encoded protein is CASRGGQGQSPLHF. Complete variable domain (other parts from reference TRBV5-4 and TRBJ1-6): ETGVTQSPTHLIKTRGQQVTLRCSSQSGHNTVSWYQQALGQGPQFIFQYYREEENGRGNFPPRFSGLQFPNYSSELNVNALELDDSALYLCASRGGQGQSPLHFGNGTRLTVT.

This chain joins TRBV4-1 and TRBJ2-2; perhaps TRBD1 as D (6 bases). Trimming removed 3 bases at V and 4 bases at J, with 12 bases between. The length of the CDR3 is 15 residues. Germline-derived CDR1 and CDR2 are MGHRA and YSYEKL. CDR3 nucleotides: TGCGCCAGCAGCCAGGGACACCTCCCCACCGGGGAGCTGTTTTTT. Translation: CASSQGHLPTGELFF.

The chain has TRBV7-3 and TRBJ2-1, with 7 bases matching TRBD1. The CDR3 spans 14 residues. Germline V gene lookup returns CDR1 SGHTA and CDR2 FQGTGA. J gave up 8 bases and V 6 bases, and 10 bases lay outside the gene matches. CDR3 bases: TGTGCCAGCAGAATGACAGGGCCGTTGGATGAGCAGTTCTTC. Amino acid sequence: CASRMTGPLDEQFF. The entire variable domain, with the rest obtained from reference TRBV7-3 and TRBJ2-1, is as follows: GAGVSQTPSNKVTEKGKYVELRCDPISGHTALYWYRQSLGQGPEFLIYFQGTGAADDSGLPNDRFFAVRPEGSVSTLKIQRTERGDSAVYLCASRMTGPLDEQFFGPGTRLTVL.

The chain employs TRBV18 and TRBJ2-7; D might be TRBD2 (6 bases). The germline V and J ends were trimmed by 3 bases and 4 bases, with 16 bases remaining between them. This CDR3 spans 15 amino acids. In germline, CDR1 is KGHSH, CDR2 LQKENI. The CDR3 here is CASSPGQSGLYEQYF. CDR3 sequence (DNA): TGTGCCAGCTCACCGGGGCAGTCGGGACTTTACGAGCAGTACTTC.

The chain combines TRBV29-1 with TRBJ1-1; TRBD1 is a possible D gene (5 bases). The CDR3 contains 14 residues. Germline assignment: CDR1 SQVTM and CDR2 ANQGSEA. V was cut by 2 bases and J by 4 bases, with 14 bases left in between. The CDR3 protein is CSVELAQGFTEAFF. The CDR3 coding sequence is TGCAGCGTTGAACTTGCTCAGGGTTTCACTGAAGCTTTCTTT.

V gene TRBV5-1 combines with J gene TRBJ2-6; 9 nucleotides align to TRBD1. The CDR3 sequence is 18 residues long. Germline V lookup: CDR1 SGHRS, CDR2 YFSETQ. The trim removed 3 bases at V and 2 bases at J, leaving 9 bases unmatched. This CDR3 is CASSWFGTGNAGANVLTF. CDR3 nucleotides: TGCGCCAGCAGCTGGTTCGGGACAGGGAATGCTGGGGCCAACGTCCTGACTTTC. The full variable domain, its missing parts supplied by reference TRBV5-1 and TRBJ2-6, is KAGVTQTPRYLIKTRGQQVTLSCSPISGHRSVSWYQQTPGQGLQFLFEYFSETQRNKGNFPGRFSGRQFSNSRSEMNVSTLELGDSALYLCASSWFGTGNAGANVLTFGAGSRLTVL.

This clone showed up just once. The J gene is TRBJ1-5, the V gene TRBV6-1; 8 bases align to TRBD1. V lost 3 bases, J lost 2 bases, and 6 bases stayed unmatched. This CDR3 has 16 amino acids. Germline assignment: CDR1 MNHNS and CDR2 SASEGT. CDR3 DNA sequence: TGTGCCAGCAGTGACTGGACAGGGTGGGGCAATCAGCCCCAGCATTTT. Protein: CASSDWTGWGNQPQHF.

The J gene is TRBJ1-1, the V gene TRBV2, with a tentative D call TRBD1 (5 bases). With 0 bases removed from V and 8 bases from J, the gap between germline ends came to 16 bases. The CDR3 sequence is 15 residues long. Germline values: CDR1 SNHLY, CDR2 FYNNEI. The CDR3 loop is CASSEARGDVIEAFF. CDR3 nucleotides: TGTGCCAGCAGTGAAGCGAGGGGTGACGTAATAGAAGCTTTCTTT.

The rearrangement links TRBV4-2 to TRBJ2-7; D unclear. Germline CDR1 reads LGHNA; CDR2 reads YNFKEQ. The length of the CDR3 is 12 residues. V lost 0 bases and J 5 bases, leaving 5 bases between the germline ends. The CDR3 protein is CASSQDINEQYF. CDR3 nucleotides: TGTGCCAGCAGCCAAGACATCAACGAGCAGTACTTC.

The chain joins TRBV30 to TRBJ1-1, with 7 nucleotides matching TRBD1. V was pared by 6 bases and J by 11 bases, with 15 bases of the junction left unmatched. Germline CDR1 GTSNPN, CDR2 SVGIG (reference sequence). The CDR3 consists of 13 residues. CDR3 nucleotides: TGTGCCTGCAAAGAACAGGGGACGGCGGAGGCTTTCTTT. This sequence encodes CACKEQGTAEAFF.

The CDR3 coding sequence is TGTGCCAGCAGTTACAGTAGCAACCCCTCCTACGAGCAGTACTTC. Its translation is CASSYSSNPSYEQYF. The chain links TRBV6-6 to TRBJ2-7; no definite D call. This CDR3 is built from 15 residues. V lost 2 bases and J 0 bases, leaving 11 bases between the germline ends. Germline CDR1 and CDR2: MNHNY and SVGAGI (reference sequence).

The chain uses TRBV6-1 and TRBJ2-1; TRBD2 aligns across 9 bases. CDR1 and CDR2 from the germline V gene are MNHNS and SASEGT. The CDR3 length is 14 residues. The ends lost 7 bases at V and 5 bases at J; junction bases unmatched: 6. CDR3 region: CASKGLANDNEQFF. The CDR3 nucleotides are TGTGCCAGCAAGGGACTAGCAAATGACAATGAGCAGTTCTTC.

Here the CDR3 reads CASSLAGPGELFF. The CDR3 DNA follows: TGCGCCAGCAGCTTGGCCGGGCCCGGGGAGCTGTTTTTT. The chain uses TRBV5-1 and TRBJ2-2; D is ambiguous. This CDR3 is 13 amino acids long. Germline values: CDR1 SGHRS, CDR2 YFSETQ. V was trimmed by 0 bases and J by 6 bases, leaving 6 bases between them.

This chain uses TRBV18 with TRBJ2-2; the match to TRBD2 covers 7 bases. The germline V gene has CDR1 KGHSH and CDR2 LQKENI. The CDR3 is 15 amino acids. The trim removed 3 bases at V and 2 bases at J, leaving 3 bases unmatched. CDR3 nucleotide sequence: TGTGCCAGCTCACCCCAGCGGGACAACACCGGGGAGCTGTTTTTT. This encodes CASSPQRDNTGELFF.

This clone was counted between two and nine times. This chain links TRBV7-9 with TRBJ1-2; D ambiguous. V was shortened by 2 bases and J by 4 bases, with 17 bases between the two germline ends. CDR1 is SEHNR and CDR2 is FQNEAQ in the germline V gene (reference sequence). The CDR3 totals 16 residues. CDR3 sequence (DNA): TGTGCCAGCAGCTTATCTCTCAATCTAGAAGTCTATGGCTACACCTTC. It codes for CASSLSLNLEVYGYTF.